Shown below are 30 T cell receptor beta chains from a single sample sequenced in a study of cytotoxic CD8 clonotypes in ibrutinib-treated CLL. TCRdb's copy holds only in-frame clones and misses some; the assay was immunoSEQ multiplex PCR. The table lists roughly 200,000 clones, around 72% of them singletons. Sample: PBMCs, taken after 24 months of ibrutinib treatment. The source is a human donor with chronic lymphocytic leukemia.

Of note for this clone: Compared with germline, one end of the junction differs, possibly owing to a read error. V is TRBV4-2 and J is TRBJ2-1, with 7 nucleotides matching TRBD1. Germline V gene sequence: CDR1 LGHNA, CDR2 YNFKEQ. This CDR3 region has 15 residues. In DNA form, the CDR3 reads TGTGCCAGCAGCGCAGACAGGGTGCTGTACATTGAGCAGTTCTTC. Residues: CASSADRVLYIEQFF.

The CDR3 is CASSGLSPGGAFF. CDR3 in DNA: TGTGCCAGCAGTGGGTTGTCTCCAGGAGGGGCTTTCTTT. The chain links TRBV27 to TRBJ1-1; D is ambiguous. With 5 bases removed from V and 11 bases from J, the gap between germline ends came to 18 bases. The germline CDR1 and CDR2 sequences are MNHEY and SMNVEV (reference sequence). CDR3 size: 13 residues.

Written as DNA, the CDR3 is TGTGCCAGCAGTTTGACCAAAACAGGGGGCTGGTACAATGAGCAGTTCTTC. Amino acids: CASSLTKTGGWYNEQFF. This chain links TRBV25-1 with TRBJ2-1; 9 bases agree with TRBD1. Trimming at V came to 5 bases and at J to 4 bases, leaving 12 bases not matched to a gene. The CDR3 sequence is 17 residues long. CDR1 and CDR2 (germline): MGHDK, SYGVNS.

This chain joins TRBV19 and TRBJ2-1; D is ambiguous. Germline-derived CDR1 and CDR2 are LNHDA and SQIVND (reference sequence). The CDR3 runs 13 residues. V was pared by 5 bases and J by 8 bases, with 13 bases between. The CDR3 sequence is CASSLRSPHEQFF. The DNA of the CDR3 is TGTGCCAGTAGTCTCAGGTCGCCGCATGAGCAGTTCTTC. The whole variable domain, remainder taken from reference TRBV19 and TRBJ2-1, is DGGITQSPKYLFRKEGQNVTLSCEQNLNHDAMYWYRQDPGQGLRLIYYSQIVNDFQKGDIAEGYSVSREKKESFPLTVTSAQKNPTAFYLCASSLRSPHEQFFGPGTRLTVL.

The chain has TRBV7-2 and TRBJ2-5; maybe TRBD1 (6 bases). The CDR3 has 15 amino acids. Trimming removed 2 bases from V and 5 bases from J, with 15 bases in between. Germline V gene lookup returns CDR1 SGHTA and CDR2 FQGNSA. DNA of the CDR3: TGTGCCAGCAGCTTAATCTACCCAAGGGGGGAGACCCAGTACTTC. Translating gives CASSLIYPRGETQYF.

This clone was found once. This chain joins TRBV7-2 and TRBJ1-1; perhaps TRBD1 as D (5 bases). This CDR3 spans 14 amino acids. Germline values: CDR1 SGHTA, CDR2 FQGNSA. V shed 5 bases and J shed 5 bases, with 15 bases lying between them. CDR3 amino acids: CASSVPGRRTEAFF. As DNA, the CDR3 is TGTGCCAGCAGCGTCCCAGGGAGGAGGACTGAAGCTTTCTTT.

The CDR3 here is CASSPGTGGFREQYF. For the CDR3, the DNA is TGTGCCAGCAGTCCCGGGACAGGGGGCTTCCGCGAGCAGTACTTC. The V call is TRBV27, the J call TRBJ2-7, with TRBD1 matching 12 bases. CDR3 length equals 15 residues. Losses at the gene ends were 5 bases for V and 6 bases for J; bases not matched to a gene: 8. Germline V gene sequence: CDR1 MNHEY, CDR2 SMNVEV (reference sequence).

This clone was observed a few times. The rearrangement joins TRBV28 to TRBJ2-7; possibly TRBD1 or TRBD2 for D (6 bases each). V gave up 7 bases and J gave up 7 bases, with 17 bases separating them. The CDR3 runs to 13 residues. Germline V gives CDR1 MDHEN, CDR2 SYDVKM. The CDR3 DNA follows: TGTGCCAGCACCGCGGGACACCCCTCTGAGCAGTACTTC. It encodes CASTAGHPSEQYF.

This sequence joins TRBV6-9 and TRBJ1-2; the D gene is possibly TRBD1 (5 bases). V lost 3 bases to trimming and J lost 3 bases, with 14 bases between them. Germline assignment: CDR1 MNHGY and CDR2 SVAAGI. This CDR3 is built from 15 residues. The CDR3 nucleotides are TGTGCCAGCAGTTACATCCCCCCGACAGACTATGGCTACACCTTC. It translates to CASSYIPPTDYGYTF.

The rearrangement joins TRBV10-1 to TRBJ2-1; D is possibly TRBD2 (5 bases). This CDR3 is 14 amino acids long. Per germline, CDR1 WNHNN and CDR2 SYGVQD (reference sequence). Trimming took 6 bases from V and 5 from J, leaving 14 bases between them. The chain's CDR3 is CASRLNRDDNEQFF. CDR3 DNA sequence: TGCGCCAGCAGGCTAAACCGGGATGACAATGAGCAGTTCTTC.

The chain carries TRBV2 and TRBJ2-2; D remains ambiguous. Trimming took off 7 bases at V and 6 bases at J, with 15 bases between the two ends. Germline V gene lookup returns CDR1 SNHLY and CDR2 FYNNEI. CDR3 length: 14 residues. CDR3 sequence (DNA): TGTGCCAGCACCCGAACGCCCGGCGCCGGGGAGCTGTTTTTT. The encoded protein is CASTRTPGAGELFF. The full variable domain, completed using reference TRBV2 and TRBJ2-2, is EPEVTQTPSHQVTQMGQEVILRCVPISNHLYFYWYRQILGQKVEFLVSFYNNEISEKSEIFDDQFSVERPDGSNFTLKIRSTKLEDSAMYFCASTRTPGAGELFFGEGSRLTVL.

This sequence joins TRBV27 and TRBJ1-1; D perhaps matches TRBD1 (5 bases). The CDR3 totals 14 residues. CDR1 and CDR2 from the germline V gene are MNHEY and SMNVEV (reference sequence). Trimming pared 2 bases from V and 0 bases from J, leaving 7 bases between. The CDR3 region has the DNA TGTGCCAGCAGTTTAGAGGGGTTGAACACTGAAGCTTTCTTT. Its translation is CASSLEGLNTEAFF.

This CDR3 is CASSPGLAGGGQFF. The DNA for the CDR3 is TGTGCCAGCAGCCCGGGACTAGCGGGAGGCGGGCAGTTCTTC. The chain uses TRBV7-9 and TRBJ2-1, with 15 nucleotides matching TRBD2. Germline trimming cut 5 bases from V and 12 bases from J; bases unmatched to any gene: 5. This CDR3 comprises 14 residues. CDR1 and CDR2 from the germline V gene are SEHNR and FQNEAQ (reference sequence).

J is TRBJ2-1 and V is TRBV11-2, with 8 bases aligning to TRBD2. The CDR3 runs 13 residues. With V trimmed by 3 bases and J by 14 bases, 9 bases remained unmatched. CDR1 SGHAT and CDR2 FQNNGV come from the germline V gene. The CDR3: CASSFLFAGGEFF. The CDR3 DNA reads TGTGCCAGCAGCTTTCTTTTCGCGGGAGGTGAGTTCTTC.

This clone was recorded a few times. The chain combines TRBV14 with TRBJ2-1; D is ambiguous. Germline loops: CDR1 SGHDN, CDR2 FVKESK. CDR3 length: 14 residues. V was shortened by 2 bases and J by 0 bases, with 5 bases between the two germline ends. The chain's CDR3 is CASSQLSSYNEQFF. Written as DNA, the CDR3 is TGTGCCAGCAGCCAACTTAGCTCCTACAATGAGCAGTTCTTC.

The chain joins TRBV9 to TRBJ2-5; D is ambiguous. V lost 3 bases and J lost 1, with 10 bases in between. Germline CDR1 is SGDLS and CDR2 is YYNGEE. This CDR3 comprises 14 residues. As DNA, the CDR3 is TGTGCCAGCAGCGCAGGTTGGCCCCAAGAGACCCAGTACTTC. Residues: CASSAGWPQETQYF.

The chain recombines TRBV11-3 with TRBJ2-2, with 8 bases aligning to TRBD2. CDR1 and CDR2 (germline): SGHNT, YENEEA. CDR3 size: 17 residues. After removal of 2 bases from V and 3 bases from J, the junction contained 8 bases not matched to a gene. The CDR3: CASSLLSGGPDTGELFF. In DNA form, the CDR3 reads TGTGCCAGCAGCTTACTATCGGGAGGGCCCGACACCGGGGAGCTGTTTTTT.

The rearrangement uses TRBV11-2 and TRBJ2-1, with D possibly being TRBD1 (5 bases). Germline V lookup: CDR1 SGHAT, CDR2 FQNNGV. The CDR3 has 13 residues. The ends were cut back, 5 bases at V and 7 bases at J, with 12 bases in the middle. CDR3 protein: CASSKQELNEQFF. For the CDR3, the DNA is TGTGCCAGCAGCAAACAGGAGTTGAATGAGCAGTTCTTC.

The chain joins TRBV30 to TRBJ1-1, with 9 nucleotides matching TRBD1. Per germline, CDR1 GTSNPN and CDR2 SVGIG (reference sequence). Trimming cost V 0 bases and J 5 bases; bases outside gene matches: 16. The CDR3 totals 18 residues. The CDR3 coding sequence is TGTGCCTGGAGTGTAGAGCCGGGACAGGGCTTTGAGAGTACTGAAGCTTTCTTT. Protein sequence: CAWSVEPGQGFESTEAFF.

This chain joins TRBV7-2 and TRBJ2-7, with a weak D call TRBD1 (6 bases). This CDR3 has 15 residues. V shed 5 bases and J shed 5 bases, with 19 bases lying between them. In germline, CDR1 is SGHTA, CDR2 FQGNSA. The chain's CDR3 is CASSALSGEGHEQYF. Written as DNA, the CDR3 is TGTGCCAGCAGCGCGCTGTCAGGGGAAGGCCACGAGCAGTACTTC.

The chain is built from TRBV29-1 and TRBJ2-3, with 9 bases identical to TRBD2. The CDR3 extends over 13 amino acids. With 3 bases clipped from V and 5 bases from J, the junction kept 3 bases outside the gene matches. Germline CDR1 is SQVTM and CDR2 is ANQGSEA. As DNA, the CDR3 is TGCAGCGTTGATAGCGGGAGTCGAGATACGCAGTATTTT. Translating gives CSVDSGSRDTQYF.

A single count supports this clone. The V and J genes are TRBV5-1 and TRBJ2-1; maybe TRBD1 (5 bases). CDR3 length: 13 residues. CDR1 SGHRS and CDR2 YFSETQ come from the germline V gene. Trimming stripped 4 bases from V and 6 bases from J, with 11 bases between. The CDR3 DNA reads TGCGCCAGCAGCAACACTCAGGGCAATGAGCAGTTCTTC. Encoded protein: CASSNTQGNEQFF.

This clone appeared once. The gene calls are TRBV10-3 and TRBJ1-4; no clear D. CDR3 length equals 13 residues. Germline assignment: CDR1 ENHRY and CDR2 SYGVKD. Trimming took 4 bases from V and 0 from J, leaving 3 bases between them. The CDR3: CAISAATNEKLFF. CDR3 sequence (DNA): TGTGCCATCAGTGCCGCAACTAATGAAAAACTGTTTTTT.

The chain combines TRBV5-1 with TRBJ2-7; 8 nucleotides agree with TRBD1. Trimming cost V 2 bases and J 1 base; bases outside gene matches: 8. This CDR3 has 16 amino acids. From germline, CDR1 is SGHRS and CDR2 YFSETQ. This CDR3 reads CASSLTPDRGSYEQYF. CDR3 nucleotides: TGCGCCAGCAGCTTAACGCCCGACAGGGGTTCCTACGAGCAGTACTTC.

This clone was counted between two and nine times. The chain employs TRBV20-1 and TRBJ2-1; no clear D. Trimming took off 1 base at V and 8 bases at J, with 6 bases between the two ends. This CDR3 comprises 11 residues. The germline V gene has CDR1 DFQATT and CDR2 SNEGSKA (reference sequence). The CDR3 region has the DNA TGCAGTGCTAGAGGGGCGGATGAGCAGTTCTTC. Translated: CSARGADEQFF.

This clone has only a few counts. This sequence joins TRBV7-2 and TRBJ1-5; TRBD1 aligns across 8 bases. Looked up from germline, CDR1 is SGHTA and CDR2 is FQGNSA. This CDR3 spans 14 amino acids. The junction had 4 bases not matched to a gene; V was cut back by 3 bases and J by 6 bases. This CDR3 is CASSFRTGPQPQHF. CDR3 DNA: TGTGCCAGCAGCTTCAGGACAGGGCCTCAGCCCCAGCATTTT. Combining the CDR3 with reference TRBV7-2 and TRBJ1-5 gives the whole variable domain GAGVSQSPSNKVTEKGKDVELRCDPISGHTALYWYRQSLGQGLEFLIYFQGNSAPDKSGLPSDRFSAERTGGSVSTLTIQRTQQEDSAVYLCASSFRTGPQPQHFGDGTRLSIL.

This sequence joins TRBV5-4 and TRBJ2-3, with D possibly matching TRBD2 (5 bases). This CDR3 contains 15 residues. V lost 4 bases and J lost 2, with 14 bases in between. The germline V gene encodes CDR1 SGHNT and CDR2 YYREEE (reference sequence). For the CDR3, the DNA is TGTGCCAGCAGCCACCCTCGGGGTTCCACAGATACGCAGTATTTT. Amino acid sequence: CASSHPRGSTDTQYF.

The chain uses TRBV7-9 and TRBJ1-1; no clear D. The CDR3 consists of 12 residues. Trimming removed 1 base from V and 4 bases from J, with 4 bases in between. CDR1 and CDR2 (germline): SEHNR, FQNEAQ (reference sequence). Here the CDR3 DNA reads TGTGCCAGCAGCTTAGTATTCACTGAAGCTTTCTTT. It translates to CASSLVFTEAFF.

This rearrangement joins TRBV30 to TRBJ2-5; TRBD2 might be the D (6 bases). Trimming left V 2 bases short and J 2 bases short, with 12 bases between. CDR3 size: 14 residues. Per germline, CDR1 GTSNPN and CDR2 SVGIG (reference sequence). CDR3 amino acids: CAWSPLAYQETQYF. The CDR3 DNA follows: TGTGCCTGGAGTCCGCTAGCGTATCAAGAGACCCAGTACTTC.

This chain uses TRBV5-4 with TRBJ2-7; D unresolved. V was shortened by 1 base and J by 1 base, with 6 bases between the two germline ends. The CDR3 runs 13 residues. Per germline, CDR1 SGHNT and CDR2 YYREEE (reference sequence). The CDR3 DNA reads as TGTGCCAGCAGCTTGCCCCGGTCCTACGAGCAGTACTTC. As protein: CASSLPRSYEQYF.